This T cell receptor (beta chain) was observed in a study of chemoradiotherapy in HPV16-positive cancers. Over chemoradiotherapy, repertoires were sampled more than once. The CDR3 consists of 17 residues. Germline V gene lookup returns CDR1 SGHTA and CDR2 FQGNSA. Between the trimmed V and J ends, which lost 0 bases and 3 bases, there was a span of 16 bases. General study findings and limits: In HPV16-positive patients, HPV-responsive T-cell expansion tracked better recurrence-free survival.

For this clone: What it binds is unknown.

Using immunoSEQ multiplex PCR, the repertoire was profiled, and TCRdb retains in-frame clones only, with some absent. The table has over 1,500 clones, 85% to 95% seen once. This clonotype originated in a human donor with HPV-associated anogenital cancer. The genes are TRBV7-2 and TRBJ2-3; TRBD1 is a possible D gene (5 bases). The sample consisted of tumor tissue, taken from a patient who underwent chemoradiotherapy. CDR3 sequence: CASSLALGRSGTDTQYF. The CDR3 DNA is TGTGCCAGCAGCTTAGCGCTCGGTAGGTCAGGGACAGATACGCAGTATTTT.